This record looks at one TCR beta chain sequence and its context. The data were obtained in a study of cytomegalovirus exposure and HLA in healthy donors. Overall study: Among approximately 400 genotyped donors, 80% to 90% fell in the Caucasian-associated ancestry cluster.

This cohort consisted of healthy bone marrow donors. PCR employed 60 Vbeta and 13 Jbeta primers. Only in-frame clones appear in the TCRdb table, and some are missing; sequencing was by immunoSEQ multiplex PCR. The sample includes over 95,000 clones, 82% seen only once; the top ten take around 2.7%. This CDR3 has 13 residues. Per germline, CDR1 SGHTA and CDR2 FQGNSA. V shed 3 bases and J shed 4 bases, with 9 bases lying between them. V is TRBV7-2 and J is TRBJ1-2; D remains unclear. Sequencing used PBMCs. This clonotype originated in a woman aged 18-29 years in good health and CMV-seronegative. The CDR3 here is CASSFDGFYGYTF. The CDR3 DNA follows: TGTGCCAGCAGCTTTGACGGGTTCTATGGCTACACCTTC.